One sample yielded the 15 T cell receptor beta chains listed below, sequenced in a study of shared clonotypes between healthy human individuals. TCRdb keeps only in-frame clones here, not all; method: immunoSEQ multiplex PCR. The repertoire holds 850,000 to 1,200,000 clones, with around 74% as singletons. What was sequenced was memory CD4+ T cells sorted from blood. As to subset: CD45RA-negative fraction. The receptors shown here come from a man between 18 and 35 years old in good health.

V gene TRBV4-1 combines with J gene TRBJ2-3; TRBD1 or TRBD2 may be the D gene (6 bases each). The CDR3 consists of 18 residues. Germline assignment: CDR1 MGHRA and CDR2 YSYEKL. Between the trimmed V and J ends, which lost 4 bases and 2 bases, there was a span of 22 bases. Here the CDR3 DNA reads TGCGCCAGCAGCCCGACTCCTGACAGGAGGGTTTACACAGATACGCAGTATTTT. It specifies CASSPTPDRRVYTDTQYF.

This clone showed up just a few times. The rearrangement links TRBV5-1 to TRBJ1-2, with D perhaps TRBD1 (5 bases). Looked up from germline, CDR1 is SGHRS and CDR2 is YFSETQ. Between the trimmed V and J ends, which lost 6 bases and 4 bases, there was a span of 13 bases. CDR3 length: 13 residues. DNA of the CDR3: TGCGCCAGCATGGTGGGGGATGGCTATGGCTACACCTTC. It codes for CASMVGDGYGYTF. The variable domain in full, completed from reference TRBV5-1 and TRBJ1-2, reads KAGVTQTPRYLIKTRGQQVTLSCSPISGHRSVSWYQQTPGQGLQFLFEYFSETQRNKGNFPGRFSGRQFSNSRSEMNVSTLELGDSALYLCASMVGDGYGYTFGSGTRLTVV.

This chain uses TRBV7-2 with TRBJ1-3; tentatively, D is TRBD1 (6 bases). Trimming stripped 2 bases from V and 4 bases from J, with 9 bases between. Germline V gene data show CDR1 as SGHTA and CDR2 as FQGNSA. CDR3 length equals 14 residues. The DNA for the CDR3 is TGTGCCAGCAGCTTAAACCAGGGGGGAAACACCATATATTTT. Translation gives CASSLNQGGNTIYF. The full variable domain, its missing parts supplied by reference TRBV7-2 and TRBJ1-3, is GAGVSQSPSNKVTEKGKDVELRCDPISGHTALYWYRQSLGQGLEFLIYFQGNSAPDKSGLPSDRFSAERTGGSVSTLTIQRTQQEDSAVYLCASSLNQGGNTIYFGEGSWLTVV.

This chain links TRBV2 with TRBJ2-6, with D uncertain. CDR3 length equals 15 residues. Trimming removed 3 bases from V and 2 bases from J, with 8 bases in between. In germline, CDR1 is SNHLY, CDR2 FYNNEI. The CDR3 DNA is TGTGCCAGCAGTGATTCCAGTCCTGGGGCCAACGTCCTGACTTTC. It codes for CASSDSSPGANVLTF.

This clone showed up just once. The CDR3 reads CASSNSGGPYNEQFF. CDR3 in DNA: TGTGCCAGCAGTAATAGCGGGGGCCCCTACAATGAGCAGTTCTTC. The rearrangement links TRBV6-5 to TRBJ2-1; 9 bases match TRBD2. Germline trimming cut 5 bases from V and 2 bases from J; bases unmatched to any gene: 4. There are 15 residues in the CDR3. Germline V gene sequence: CDR1 MNHEY, CDR2 SVGAGI.

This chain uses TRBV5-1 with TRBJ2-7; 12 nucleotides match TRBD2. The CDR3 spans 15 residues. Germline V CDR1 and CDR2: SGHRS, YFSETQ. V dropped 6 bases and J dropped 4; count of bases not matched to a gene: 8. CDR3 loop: CASTSTSGGSYEQYF. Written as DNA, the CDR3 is TGCGCCAGCACCTCAACTAGCGGGGGGTCGTACGAGCAGTACTTC. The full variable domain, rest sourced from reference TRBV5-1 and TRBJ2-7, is KAGVTQTPRYLIKTRGQQVTLSCSPISGHRSVSWYQQTPGQGLQFLFEYFSETQRNKGNFPGRFSGRQFSNSRSEMNVSTLELGDSALYLCASTSTSGGSYEQYFGPGTRLTVT.

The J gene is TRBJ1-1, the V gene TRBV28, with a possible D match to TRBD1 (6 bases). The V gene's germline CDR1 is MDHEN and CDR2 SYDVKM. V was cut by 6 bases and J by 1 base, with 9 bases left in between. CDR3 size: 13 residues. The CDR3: CASRETGNTEAFF. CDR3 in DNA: TGTGCCAGCAGAGAGACAGGGAACACTGAAGCTTTCTTT.

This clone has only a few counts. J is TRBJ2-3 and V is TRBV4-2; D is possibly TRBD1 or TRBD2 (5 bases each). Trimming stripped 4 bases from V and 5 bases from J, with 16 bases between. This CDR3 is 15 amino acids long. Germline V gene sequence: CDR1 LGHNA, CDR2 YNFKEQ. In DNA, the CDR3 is TGTGCCAGCAGCCCGGGGACGCAGTTTCGAGATACGCAGTATTTT. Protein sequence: CASSPGTQFRDTQYF.

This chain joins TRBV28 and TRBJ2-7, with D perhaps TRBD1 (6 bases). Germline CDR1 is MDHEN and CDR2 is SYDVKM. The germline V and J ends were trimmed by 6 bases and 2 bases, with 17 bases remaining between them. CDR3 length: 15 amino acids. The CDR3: CASSPDRPTAYEQYF. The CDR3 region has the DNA TGTGCCAGCAGCCCCGACAGGCCGACCGCCTACGAGCAGTACTTC.

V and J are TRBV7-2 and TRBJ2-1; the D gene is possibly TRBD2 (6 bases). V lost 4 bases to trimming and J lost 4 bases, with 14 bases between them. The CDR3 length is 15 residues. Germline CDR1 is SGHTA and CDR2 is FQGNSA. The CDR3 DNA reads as TGTGCCAGCAGCTCCCGCCCGGCGGGGTACAATGAGCAGTTCTTC. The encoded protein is CASSSRPAGYNEQFF.

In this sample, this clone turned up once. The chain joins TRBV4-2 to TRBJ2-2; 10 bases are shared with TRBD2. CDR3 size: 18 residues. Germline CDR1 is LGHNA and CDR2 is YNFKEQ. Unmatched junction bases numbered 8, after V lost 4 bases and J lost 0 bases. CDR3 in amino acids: CASSPDWLAGANTGELFF. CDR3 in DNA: TGTGCCAGCAGCCCTGATTGGCTAGCGGGGGCGAACACCGGGGAGCTGTTTTTT.

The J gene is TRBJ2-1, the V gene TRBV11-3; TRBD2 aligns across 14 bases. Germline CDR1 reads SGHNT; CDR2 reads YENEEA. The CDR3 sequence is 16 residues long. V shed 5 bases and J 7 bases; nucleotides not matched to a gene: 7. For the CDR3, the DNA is TGTGCCAGCAGCGCCGGGACTAGCGGGGGTGAGAATGAGCAGTTCTTC. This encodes CASSAGTSGGENEQFF.

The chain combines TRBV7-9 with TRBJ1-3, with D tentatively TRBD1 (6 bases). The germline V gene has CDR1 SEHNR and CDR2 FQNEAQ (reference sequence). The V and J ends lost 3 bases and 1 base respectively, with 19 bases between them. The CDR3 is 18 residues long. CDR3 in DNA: TGTGCCAGCAGCTTTAAAGGCAGGGGATCATTATCTGGAAACACCATATATTTT. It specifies CASSFKGRGSLSGNTIYF.

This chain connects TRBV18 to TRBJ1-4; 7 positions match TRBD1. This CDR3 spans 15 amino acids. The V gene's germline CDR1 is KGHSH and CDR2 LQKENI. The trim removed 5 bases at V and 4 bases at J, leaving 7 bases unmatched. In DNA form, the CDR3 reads TGTGCCAGCTCATCTTGGACAGGATATAATGAAAAACTGTTTTTT. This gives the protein CASSSWTGYNEKLFF.

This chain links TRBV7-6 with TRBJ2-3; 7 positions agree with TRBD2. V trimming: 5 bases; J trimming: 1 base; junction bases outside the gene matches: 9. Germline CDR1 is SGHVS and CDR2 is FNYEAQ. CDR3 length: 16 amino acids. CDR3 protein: CASSRAGWYGTDTQYF. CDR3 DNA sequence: TGTGCCAGCAGCAGAGCGGGGTGGTACGGCACAGATACGCAGTATTTT.